Following are 16 T cell receptor beta chains from one sample sequenced in a study of T cells in localized non-small cell lung cancer (TCRdb year 2020). Library preparation was by the immunoSEQ multiplex PCR assay. TCRdb's version of the immuneACCESS table is confined to in-frame rearrangements and falls short of the full clone set. An unresolved V gene accounts for under half of the shortfall where checked; the remainder is of unknown origin. This sample holds approximately 41,000 clones; approximately 90% were observed only once. The ten largest clones take up roughly 7% of the sample. The sample consisted of peripheral blood, taken before any cancer treatment. Receptors were obtained from a woman between 18 and 55 years old with stage III lung adenocarcinoma.

J is TRBJ2-3 and V is TRBV7-8; D gene ambiguous. V was pared by 0 bases and J by 7 bases, with 8 bases between. The CDR3 sequence is 13 residues long. Germline V gives CDR1 SGHVS, CDR2 FQNEAQ. For the CDR3, the DNA is TGTGCCAGCAGCTTAGCAAGGAGACATACGCAGTATTTT. It specifies CASSLARRHTQYF.

V and J are TRBV15 and TRBJ1-6; TRBD1 matches 7 bases. J gave up 9 bases and V 0 bases, and 5 bases lay outside the gene matches. Germline V gene data show CDR1 as LNHNV and CDR2 as YYDKDF (reference sequence). The CDR3 extends over 15 amino acids. The CDR3 loop reads CATSRDTGESSPLHF. The CDR3 coding sequence is TGTGCCACCAGCAGAGATACAGGGGAAAGTTCACCCCTCCACTTT.

This clone was found a few times. The chain recombines TRBV19 with TRBJ2-6; 7 bases are a match to TRBD1. CDR1 is LNHDA, CDR2 SQIVND, per germline (reference sequence). The CDR3 extends over 16 amino acids. V trimming: 7 bases; J trimming: 0 bases; junction bases outside the gene matches: 6. The CDR3 DNA sequence: TGTGCCAGTACCGGGACAGCCGGCTCTGGGGCCAACGTCCTGACTTTC. Residues: CASTGTAGSGANVLTF.

The rearrangement joins TRBV29-1 to TRBJ2-3; no firm D call. Germline V gene sequence: CDR1 SQVTM, CDR2 ANQGSEA. CDR3 length: 14 amino acids. Trimming removed 7 bases at V and 0 bases at J, with 14 bases between. This CDR3 is CSGQVTLSTDTQYF. Here the CDR3 DNA reads TGCAGCGGGCAGGTAACCCTCAGCACAGATACGCAGTATTTT.

V gene TRBV10-1 combines with J gene TRBJ1-1; D is perhaps TRBD1 (5 bases). Trimming stripped 4 bases from V and 7 bases from J, with 10 bases between. This CDR3 contains 12 residues. From germline, CDR1 is WNHNN and CDR2 SYGVQD (reference sequence). CDR3 coding DNA: TGCGCCAGCAGTGCTACAGGCTATGAAGCTTTCTTT. Its protein is CASSATGYEAFF.

The chain combines TRBV7-3 with TRBJ2-7, with 8 bases that match TRBD2. This CDR3 is 15 amino acids long. V trimming: 5 bases; J trimming: 3 bases; junction bases outside the gene matches: 9. Germline loops: CDR1 SGHTA, CDR2 FQGTGA. CDR3: CASSKAAGGLYEQYF. The CDR3 DNA reads TGTGCCAGCAGCAAAGCGGCGGGGGGCCTCTACGAGCAGTACTTC.

CDR3 nucleotide sequence: TGTGCCAGCAGCTGGAGGACAGGGTGGTCTGGGGCCAACGTCCTGACTTTC. Translating gives CASSWRTGWSGANVLTF. J is TRBJ2-6 and V is TRBV5-6; 8 positions agree with TRBD1. Germline CDR1 SGHDT, CDR2 YYEEEE. CDR3 length: 17 residues. V lost 3 bases to trimming and J lost 1 base; unmatched junction nucleotides: 6.

In regard to this clone: Lacking the conserved final phenylalanine or tryptophan, this CDR3 likely reflects a read error. The limits of the CDR3 on the DNA are not certain, so only TCRdb's listed CDR3 is given. The chain combines TRBV7-8 with TRBJ2-7; the table gives TRBD2 as D, unverified against the DNA. In germline, CDR1 is SGHVS, CDR2 FQNEAQ. From its first to its last residue, the CDR3 has 12 amino acids. The CDR3 sequence: CASSLGSFGTSI.

V gene TRBV15 combines with J gene TRBJ1-4; tentatively, D is TRBD1 (5 bases). The V end lost 0 bases, the J end lost 3 bases, and 17 bases lay between the germline ends. There are 18 residues in the CDR3. Germline values: CDR1 LNHNV, CDR2 YYDKDF (reference sequence). The CDR3 spells CATSRDSLSTDSNEKLFF. The CDR3 region has the DNA TGTGCCACCAGCAGAGATTCCCTATCGACAGACTCTAATGAAAAACTGTTTTTT.

The chain employs TRBV19 and TRBJ2-7, with TRBD1 as a possible D gene (5 bases). The CDR3 is 15 residues long. Germline loops: CDR1 LNHDA, CDR2 SQIVND (reference sequence). V lost 3 bases and J lost 1, with 13 bases in between. The CDR3 spells CASSIVQGMSYEQYF. DNA of the CDR3: TGTGCCAGTAGTATCGTCCAGGGTATGTCCTACGAGCAGTACTTC.

V is TRBV2 and J is TRBJ2-1; D is unresolved. This CDR3 has 12 amino acids. Germline CDR1 reads SNHLY; CDR2 reads FYNNEI. The V end lost 4 bases, the J end lost 4 bases, and 5 bases lay between the germline ends. The CDR3: CASSVPYNEQFF. The CDR3, as DNA: TGTGCCAGCAGTGTGCCTTACAATGAGCAGTTCTTC.

This clone was seen more than once but under ten times. The DNA for the CDR3 is TGTGCCAGCAGCTTAGGGGGACAGGGGAGTTCACCCCTCCACTTT. Translation: CASSLGGQGSSPLHF. V is TRBV7-2 and J is TRBJ1-6; 10 positions match TRBD1. The V segment lost 1 base and the J segment 9 bases; nucleotides outside the gene matches: 3. The germline gives CDR1 SGHTA, CDR2 FQGNSA. The CDR3 covers 15 residues.

The count of this clone is one. The chain is built from TRBV28 and TRBJ1-5; D perhaps matches TRBD1 (5 bases). Germline V gives CDR1 MDHEN, CDR2 SYDVKM. The CDR3 length is 16 residues. Trimming took off 2 bases at V and 1 base at J, with 12 bases between the two ends. This chain's CDR3 is CASSLAGGRSNQPQHF. CDR3 DNA sequence: TGTGCCAGCAGTTTAGCCGGGGGTCGGAGCAATCAGCCCCAGCATTTT.

The chain links TRBV5-1 to TRBJ1-6; D gene unclear. V was clipped by 7 bases and J by 0 bases, with 14 bases between them. CDR3 size: 16 residues. Germline V lookup: CDR1 SGHRS, CDR2 YFSETQ. CDR3 in amino acids: CASAQDQSSYNSPLHF. CDR3 nucleotides: TGCGCCAGCGCCCAGGACCAGAGCTCCTATAATTCACCCCTCCACTTT. Supplemented by reference TRBV5-1 and TRBJ1-6, the full variable domain reads KAGVTQTPRYLIKTRGQQVTLSCSPISGHRSVSWYQQTPGQGLQFLFEYFSETQRNKGNFPGRFSGRQFSNSRSEMNVSTLELGDSALYLCASAQDQSSYNSPLHFGNGTRLTVT.

This clone was detected once. This sequence joins TRBV29-1 and TRBJ1-1; D is possibly TRBD1 (5 bases). Per the germline V gene, CDR1 is SQVTM and CDR2 is ANQGSEA. The CDR3 is 12 residues long. Trimming pared 4 bases from V and 5 bases from J, leaving 11 bases between. The CDR3 sequence is CSVGGAGTEAFF. In nucleotides, the CDR3 is TGCAGCGTTGGAGGGGCGGGGACTGAAGCTTTCTTT. Looking up the rest from reference TRBV29-1 and TRBJ1-1 gives the full variable domain: SAVISQKPSRDICQRGTSLTIQCQVDSQVTMMFWYRQQPGQSLTLIATANQGSEATYESGFVIDKFPISRPNLTFSTLTVSNMSPEDSSIYLCSVGGAGTEAFFGQGTRLTVV.

The chain recombines TRBV18 with TRBJ2-3; TRBD1 matches at 8 bases. The CDR3 length is 15 residues. The V and J ends lost 3 bases and 3 bases, in that order; junction bases with no gene match: 5. Germline CDR1 reads KGHSH; CDR2 reads LQKENI. The CDR3 coding sequence is TGTGCCAGCTCACCTGGACAGGGCGGGACAGATACGCAGTATTTT. Its protein is CASSPGQGGTDTQYF.